These 25 T cell receptor beta chains share one sample of origin, sequenced in a study of shared clonotypes between healthy human individuals. The data were produced by immunoSEQ multiplex PCR, yet TCRdb's version contains in-frame clones alone and is incomplete. The profile covers 2 million to 2.5 million clones, with more than 90% appearing a single time and approximately 0.13% taken by the ten largest. The sequenced sample consisted of naive CD4+ T cells sorted from blood. Subset denoted: CD45RA+ positively selected. The source is a young man in good health.

The chain couples TRBV7-2 to TRBJ2-3, with D possibly being TRBD2 (5 bases). The germline CDR1 and CDR2 sequences are SGHTA and FQGNSA. V dropped 4 bases and J dropped 4 bases, with 12 bases sitting between them. This CDR3 is built from 14 residues. Here the CDR3 reads CASSSSRGADTQYF. The CDR3 nucleotides read TGTGCCAGCAGCTCATCTCGGGGAGCAGATACGCAGTATTTT.

This clone has more than one count but fewer than ten. The gene calls are TRBV7-2 and TRBJ2-6; no clear D. CDR1 and CDR2 (germline): SGHTA, FQGNSA. V shed 5 bases and J shed 2 bases, with 7 bases lying between them. CDR3 length: 14 amino acids. The CDR3: CASSPPAGANVLTF. CDR3 coding DNA: TGTGCCAGCAGCCCCCCCGCTGGGGCCAACGTCCTGACTTTC.

This chain links TRBV13 with TRBJ1-2; possibly TRBD1 for D (5 bases). The CDR3 sequence is 15 residues long. V lost 0 bases and J lost 5, with 13 bases in between. Germline values: CDR1 PRHDT, CDR2 FYEKMQ (reference sequence). The CDR3 DNA sequence: TGTGCCAGCAGCTTAGGTCAGGGAGTGGTATATGGCTACACCTTC. This gives the protein CASSLGQGVVYGYTF. The whole variable domain, filled in from reference TRBV13 and TRBJ1-2, reads AAGVIQSPRHLIKEKRETATLKCYPIPRHDTVYWYQQGPGQDPQFLISFYEKMQSDKGSIPDRFSAQQFSDYHSELNMSSLELGDSALYFCASSLGQGVVYGYTFGSGTRLTVV.

V usage is TRBV28 and J usage is TRBJ1-1; possible D gene TRBD1, 5 bases. Germline lookup yields CDR1 MDHEN and CDR2 SYDVKM. CDR3 length: 14 amino acids. Deletions cut 7 bases from V and 5 bases from J, with 17 bases between. The CDR3 loop is CASTFPRGSTEAFF. Here the CDR3 DNA reads TGTGCCAGCACCTTCCCCCGGGGGTCTACTGAAGCTTTCTTT.

The chain carries TRBV7-9 and TRBJ1-4; D unresolved. Germline loops: CDR1 SEHNR, CDR2 FQNEAQ (reference sequence). The germline V and J ends were trimmed by 0 bases and 2 bases, with 4 bases remaining between them. This CDR3 spans 14 amino acids. The CDR3 coding sequence is TGTGCCAGCAGCTTAGCACAGACTAATGAAAAACTGTTTTTT. Translation: CASSLAQTNEKLFF.

This clone was detected only once. The CDR3 here is CASSVAGGGAAGELFF. The CDR3 DNA sequence: TGTGCCAGCAGCGTAGCCGGCGGGGGGGCCGCCGGGGAGCTGTTTTTT. The chain employs TRBV9 and TRBJ2-2; 9 nucleotides line up with TRBD2. The J segment lost 6 bases and the V segment lost 0 bases, leaving 6 bases of the junction unmatched. This CDR3 has 16 residues. Per germline, CDR1 SGDLS and CDR2 YYNGEE.

The chain couples TRBV5-1 to TRBJ2-3; TRBD2 is a possible D gene (6 bases). The V end lost 7 bases, the J end lost 1 base, and 13 bases lay between the germline ends. Germline V gene lookup returns CDR1 SGHRS and CDR2 YFSETQ. This CDR3 has 14 amino acids. The CDR3 sequence is CASSAGYRTDTQYF. The CDR3 DNA reads as TGCGCCAGCTCGGCGGGGTACCGCACAGATACGCAGTATTTT.

This CDR3 is CASSTRNTQYF. Here the CDR3 DNA reads TGTGCCAGCAGTACTCGGAATACGCAGTATTTT. V and J are TRBV6-5 and TRBJ2-3; no reliable D call. Trimming took 5 bases from V and 7 from J, leaving 7 bases between them. The germline gives CDR1 MNHEY, CDR2 SVGAGI. The CDR3 contains 11 residues.

CDR3 sequence (DNA): TGTGCCAGCAGCTCCTATGAGCGGTTAGCCAATGAGCAGTTCTTC. Its translation: CASSSYERLANEQFF. The chain joins TRBV7-2 to TRBJ2-1, with a tentative D call TRBD2 (5 bases). The CDR3 is 15 residues long. Per germline, CDR1 SGHTA and CDR2 FQGNSA. The V gene lost 4 bases and the J gene lost 6 bases, with 16 bases spanning the gap.

The V call is TRBV5-1, the J call TRBJ2-7, with D possibly matching TRBD2 (6 bases). V was pared by 4 bases and J by 0 bases, with 17 bases between. Germline V CDR1 and CDR2: SGHRS, YFSETQ. The CDR3 covers 16 residues. The CDR3 protein is CASSMPSGLSSYEQYF. The CDR3 DNA reads TGCGCCAGCAGCATGCCAAGCGGGTTGAGCTCCTACGAGCAGTACTTC.

This clone occurred once. Additional DNA sequences in this sample encode the identical CDR3. J is TRBJ2-7 and V is TRBV12-5; 7 bases match TRBD1. Germline CDR1 reads LGHNT; CDR2 reads FRNRAP. With V trimmed by 5 bases and J by 0 bases, 1 base remained unmatched. The CDR3 extends over 13 amino acids. The CDR3 region is CASGRDSSYEQYF. In DNA, the CDR3 is TGTGCTAGTGGTCGGGACAGCTCCTACGAGCAGTACTTC.

The chain links TRBV7-6 to TRBJ1-5; 10 positions agree with TRBD1. Trimming at V came to 1 base and at J to 5 bases, leaving 2 bases not matched to a gene. Germline V gene lookup returns CDR1 SGHVS and CDR2 FNYEAQ. The CDR3 runs 15 residues. In nucleotides, the CDR3 is TGTGCCAGCAGCTTAGGTGGGACAGGGGATCAGCCCCAGCATTTT. It specifies CASSLGGTGDQPQHF.

This chain connects TRBV19 to TRBJ2-7; D may match TRBD1 or TRBD2 (5 bases each). V was pared by 5 bases and J by 2 bases, with 7 bases between. Germline values: CDR1 LNHDA, CDR2 SQIVND (reference sequence). The CDR3 is 12 residues long. CDR3 bases: TGTGCCAGTAGTCCGGGGCCCTACGAGCAGTACTTC. It translates to CASSPGPYEQYF.

The chain combines TRBV13 with TRBJ2-7; D might be TRBD2 (5 bases). Looked up from germline, CDR1 is PRHDT and CDR2 is FYEKMQ (reference sequence). The V end was cut by 4 bases, the J end by 3 bases, with 19 bases between. CDR3 length equals 16 residues. CDR3 in DNA: TGTGCCAGCAGCTCGAGAATATACGACGGGGACTACGAGCAGTACTTC. It specifies CASSSRIYDGDYEQYF. Full variable domain (rest looked up from reference TRBV13 and TRBJ2-7): AAGVIQSPRHLIKEKRETATLKCYPIPRHDTVYWYQQGPGQDPQFLISFYEKMQSDKGSIPDRFSAQQFSDYHSELNMSSLELGDSALYFCASSSRIYDGDYEQYFGPGTRLTVT.

CDR3 bases: TGTGCCAGCAGCGTAGGGAGGGCCTCCTACAATGAGCAGTTCTTC. It yields the protein CASSVGRASYNEQFF. The V call is TRBV9, the J call TRBJ2-1; the D gene is possibly TRBD2 (6 bases). The CDR3 totals 15 residues. Germline CDR1 is SGDLS and CDR2 is YYNGEE. V was pared by 0 bases and J by 0 bases, with 7 bases between. The full variable domain, completed using reference TRBV9 and TRBJ2-1, is DSGVTQTPKHLITATGQRVTLRCSPRSGDLSVYWYQQSLDQGLQFLIQYYNGEERAKGNILERFSAQQFPDLHSELNLSSLELGDSALYFCASSVGRASYNEQFFGPGTRLTVL.

CDR3 DNA sequence: TGTGCCAGCAGTTGGCTGGGCACAGATACGCAGTATTTT. The encoded protein is CASSWLGTDTQYF. This chain joins TRBV6-5 and TRBJ2-3; D call uncertain. The V end lost 4 bases, the J end lost 1 base, and 6 bases lay between the germline ends. There are 13 residues in the CDR3. The germline V gene has CDR1 MNHEY and CDR2 SVGAGI.

This chain links TRBV5-1 with TRBJ2-4; TRBD1 might be the D (5 bases). V was clipped by 0 bases and J by 7 bases, with 11 bases between them. The CDR3 length is 14 residues. Germline lookup yields CDR1 SGHRS and CDR2 YFSETQ. The CDR3 coding sequence is TGCGCCAGCAGCTTGGATCCAGGGAATAACATTCAGTACTTC. This sequence encodes CASSLDPGNNIQYF.

The rearrangement joins TRBV9 to TRBJ2-3; TRBD2 matches at 7 bases. This CDR3 has 14 amino acids. Germline V gene data show CDR1 as SGDLS and CDR2 as YYNGEE. Trimming at V came to 4 bases and at J to 2 bases, leaving 4 bases not matched to a gene. This chain's CDR3 is CASSWTRDTDTQYF. The CDR3 DNA follows: TGTGCCAGCAGCTGGACTAGAGACACAGATACGCAGTATTTT.

V usage is TRBV5-4 and J usage is TRBJ2-2; 7 bases fit TRBD2. CDR1 is SGHNT, CDR2 YYREEE, per germline (reference sequence). This CDR3 region has 15 residues. V trimming: 6 bases; J trimming: 1 base; junction bases outside the gene matches: 6. The CDR3 nucleotides are TGTGCCAGCACTAGCGGTACTCTGAACACCGGGGAGCTGTTTTTT. Its protein product is CASTSGTLNTGELFF.

This rearrangement joins TRBV2 to TRBJ2-1; the match to TRBD1 covers 12 bases. The germline V gene encodes CDR1 SNHLY and CDR2 FYNNEI. The CDR3 sequence is 17 residues long. V gave up 7 bases and J gave up 2 bases; unmatched junction bases: 9. Here the CDR3 DNA reads TGTGCCAGCAAGGGACAGGGGGCTGTCAGGCCCTACAATGAGCAGTTCTTC. Translating it yields CASKGQGAVRPYNEQFF. The whole variable domain, filled in from reference TRBV2 and TRBJ2-1, reads EPEVTQTPSHQVTQMGQEVILRCVPISNHLYFYWYRQILGQKVEFLVSFYNNEISEKSEIFDDQFSVERPDGSNFTLKIRSTKLEDSAMYFCASKGQGAVRPYNEQFFGPGTRLTVL.

The J gene is TRBJ2-2, the V gene TRBV11-3; D is tentatively TRBD1 or TRBD2 (5 bases each). The CDR3 totals 12 residues. Germline V gene sequence: CDR1 SGHNT, CDR2 YENEEA. V lost 2 bases and J 10 bases, leaving 8 bases between the germline ends. This CDR3 reads CASSLKGTELFF. In nucleotides, the CDR3 is TGTGCCAGCAGCTTAAAGGGGACGGAGCTGTTTTTT.

V gene TRBV27 combines with J gene TRBJ2-1, with D possibly TRBD2 on 5 matching bases. CDR3 length: 15 amino acids. Per germline, CDR1 MNHEY and CDR2 SMNVEV (reference sequence). V dropped 0 bases and J dropped 4 bases, with 10 bases sitting between them. CDR3 loop: CASSLSWELYNEQFF. DNA of the CDR3: TGTGCCAGCAGTTTATCTTGGGAGTTGTACAATGAGCAGTTCTTC.

The count of this clone is one. The gene calls are TRBV9 and TRBJ2-7; D perhaps matches TRBD2 (5 bases). Germline CDR1 SGDLS, CDR2 YYNGEE. This CDR3 is 14 amino acids long. The ends were cut back, 0 bases at V and 5 bases at J, with 12 bases in the middle. The CDR3 region has the DNA TGTGCCAGCAGCGTAGGGACGTCAGCGGACGAGCAGTACTTC. It is translated as CASSVGTSADEQYF.

Worth noting for this clone: Other nucleotide sequences from this sample produce the same CDR3. The chain carries TRBV18 and TRBJ2-3, with a possible D match to TRBD2 (6 bases). V lost 2 bases, J lost 6 bases, and 9 bases lay in between. This CDR3 has 13 amino acids. The germline gives CDR1 KGHSH, CDR2 LQKENI. The DNA of the CDR3 is TGTGCCAGCTCACCAGGGACTGGCGATACGCAGTATTTT. Amino acids: CASSPGTGDTQYF.

This rearrangement joins TRBV10-2 to TRBJ1-4; no definite D call. From germline, CDR1 is WSHSY and CDR2 SAAADI. The V end was cut by 0 bases, the J end by 0 bases, with 11 bases between. This CDR3 comprises 17 residues. This chain's CDR3 is CASSESTWGSTNEKLFF. The CDR3 nucleotides are TGCGCCAGCAGTGAGTCGACCTGGGGATCAACTAATGAAAAACTGTTTTTT.